The next 5 T cell receptor beta chains were all read from a single sample in a study of PD-L1 blockade in urothelial cancer. The repertoire was sequenced with immunoSEQ multiplex PCR; TCRdb's copy has only in-frame clones and lacks some. The data hold around 40,000 clones, with roughly four fifths observed a single time. Documented time point: peripheral blood 6 weeks after treatment start. The sequenced sample was PBMCs, obtained around atezolizumab (anti-PD-L1) treatment. These receptor sequences come from a man aged 60-69 years with urothelial cancer.

The chain combines TRBV27 with TRBJ1-3; no clear D gene. The length of the CDR3 is 16 residues. The V end lost 0 bases, the J end lost 0 bases, and 9 bases lay between the germline ends. Germline-derived CDR1 and CDR2 are MNHEY and SMNVEV (reference sequence). In DNA, the CDR3 is TGTGCCAGCAGTTTATCCGGAGGGTCCTCTGGAAACACCATATATTTT. It codes for CASSLSGGSSGNTIYF.

The chain recombines TRBV2 with TRBJ2-3, with 7 nucleotides matching TRBD2. The V segment lost 2 bases and the J segment 5 bases; nucleotides outside the gene matches: 10. The CDR3 loop spans 16 amino acids. Germline V gene lookup returns CDR1 SNHLY and CDR2 FYNNEI. The CDR3 loop is CASSESASGTRDTQYF. As DNA, the CDR3 is TGTGCCAGCAGTGAATCGGCTAGCGGCACGAGAGATACGCAGTATTTT.

Regarding this clone: One junction end does not reproduce the germline sequence, and a read error may be involved. The genes are TRBV7-7 and TRBJ2-5; TRBD2 agrees at 7 bases. In germline, CDR1 is SSHAT, CDR2 FNYEAQ (reference sequence). The CDR3 runs 13 residues. The CDR3 loop is CASSRGREGEQYF. The CDR3 nucleotides read TGTGCTAGCAGCCGGGGCAGGGAGGGAGAGCAGTACTTC.

V gene TRBV11-2 combines with J gene TRBJ2-3, with D tentatively TRBD1 (6 bases). V was clipped by 1 base and J by 2 bases, with 7 bases between them. The CDR3 has 14 amino acids. Germline V gene lookup returns CDR1 SGHAT and CDR2 FQNNGV. The DNA for the CDR3 is TGTGCCAGCAGCTTAGGGGGGCCCACAGATACGCAGTATTTT. Translation gives CASSLGGPTDTQYF.

The rearrangement links TRBV6-1 to TRBJ2-1; a weak D match, TRBD1 (6 bases). The CDR3 sequence is 15 residues long. CDR1 is MNHNS, CDR2 SASEGT, per germline. The V end was cut by 8 bases, the J end by 1 base, with 15 bases between. CDR3 amino acids: CASSVLGASYNEQFF. CDR3 sequence (DNA): TGTGCCAGCTCGGTTTTGGGGGCATCCTACAATGAGCAGTTCTTC.